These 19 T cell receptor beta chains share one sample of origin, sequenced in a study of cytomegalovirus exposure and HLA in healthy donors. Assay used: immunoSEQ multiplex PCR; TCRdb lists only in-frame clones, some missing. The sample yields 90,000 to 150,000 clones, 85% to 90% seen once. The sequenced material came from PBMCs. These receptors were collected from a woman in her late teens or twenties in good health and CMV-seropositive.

CDR3 DNA: TGCAGCGGGGACAGGGGGCTTAACACTGAAGCTTTCTTT. Protein product: CSGDRGLNTEAFF. This rearrangement joins TRBV29-1 to TRBJ1-1; 12 nucleotides agree with TRBD1. The germline V gene has CDR1 SQVTM and CDR2 ANQGSEA. CDR3 size: 13 residues. The junction had 2 bases not matched to a gene; V was cut back by 7 bases and J by 2 bases.

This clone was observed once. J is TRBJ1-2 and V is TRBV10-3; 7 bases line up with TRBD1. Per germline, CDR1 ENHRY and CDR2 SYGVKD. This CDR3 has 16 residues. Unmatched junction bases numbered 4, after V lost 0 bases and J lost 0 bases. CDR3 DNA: TGTGCCATCAGTGAGTCCCGGGACAGACCTAACTATGGCTACACCTTC. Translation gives CAISESRDRPNYGYTF.

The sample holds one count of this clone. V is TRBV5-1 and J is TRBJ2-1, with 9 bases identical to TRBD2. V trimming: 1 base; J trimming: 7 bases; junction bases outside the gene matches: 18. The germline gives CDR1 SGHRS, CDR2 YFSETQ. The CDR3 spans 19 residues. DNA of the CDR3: TGCGCCAGCAGCTTGCGGGGGATTACCCGGCGGGGGGGCCTTAATGAGCAGTTCTTC. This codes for CASSLRGITRRGGLNEQFF.

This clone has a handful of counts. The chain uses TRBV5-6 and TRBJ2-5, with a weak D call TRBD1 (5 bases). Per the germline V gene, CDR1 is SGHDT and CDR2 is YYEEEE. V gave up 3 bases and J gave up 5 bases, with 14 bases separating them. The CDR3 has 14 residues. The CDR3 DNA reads TGTGCCAGCAGCTGGGGCCCCCATGGGGAGACCCAGTACTTC. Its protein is CASSWGPHGETQYF.

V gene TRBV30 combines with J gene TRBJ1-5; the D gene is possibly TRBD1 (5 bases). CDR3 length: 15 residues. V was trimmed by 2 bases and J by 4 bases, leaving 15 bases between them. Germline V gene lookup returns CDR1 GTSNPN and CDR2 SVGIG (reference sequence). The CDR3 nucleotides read TGTGCCTGGAGTCCTCAGGGTTCTGGGAATCAGCCCCAGCATTTT. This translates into CAWSPQGSGNQPQHF.

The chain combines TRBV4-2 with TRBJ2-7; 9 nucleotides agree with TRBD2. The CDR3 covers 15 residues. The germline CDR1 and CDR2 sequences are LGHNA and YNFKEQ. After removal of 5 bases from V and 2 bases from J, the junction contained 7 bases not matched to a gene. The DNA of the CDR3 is TGTGCCAGCAGCGACCCGGGACTAGCCCCCTACGAGCAGTACTTC. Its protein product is CASSDPGLAPYEQYF.

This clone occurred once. The CDR3 reads CASSPSPSGTGIYEQYF. DNA of the CDR3: TGTGCCAGCTCACCATCCCCTTCCGGGACAGGGATCTACGAGCAGTACTTC. This chain links TRBV18 with TRBJ2-7; 9 bases line up with TRBD1. The CDR3 length is 17 residues. CDR1 and CDR2 (germline): KGHSH, LQKENI. The trim removed 2 bases at V and 3 bases at J, leaving 11 bases unmatched.

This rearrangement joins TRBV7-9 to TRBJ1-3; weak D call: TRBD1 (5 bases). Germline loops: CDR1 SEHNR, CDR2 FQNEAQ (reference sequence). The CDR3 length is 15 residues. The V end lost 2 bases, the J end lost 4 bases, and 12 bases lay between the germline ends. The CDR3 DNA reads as TGTGCCAGCAGCTTAAGGGGCCTGGGAGGAAACACCATATATTTT. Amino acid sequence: CASSLRGLGGNTIYF. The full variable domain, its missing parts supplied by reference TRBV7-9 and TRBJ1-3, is DTGVSQNPRHKITKRGQNVTFRCDPISEHNRLYWYRQTLGQGPEFLTYFQNEAQLEKSRLLSDRFSAERPKGSFSTLEIQRTEQGDSAMYLCASSLRGLGGNTIYFGEGSWLTVV.

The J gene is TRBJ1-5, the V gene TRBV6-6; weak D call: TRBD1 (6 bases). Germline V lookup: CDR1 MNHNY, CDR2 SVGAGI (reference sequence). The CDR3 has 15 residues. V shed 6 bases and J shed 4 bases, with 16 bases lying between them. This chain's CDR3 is CASRSDRLGNQPQHF. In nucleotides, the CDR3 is TGTGCCAGCAGGTCCGACAGGCTAGGGAATCAGCCCCAGCATTTT.

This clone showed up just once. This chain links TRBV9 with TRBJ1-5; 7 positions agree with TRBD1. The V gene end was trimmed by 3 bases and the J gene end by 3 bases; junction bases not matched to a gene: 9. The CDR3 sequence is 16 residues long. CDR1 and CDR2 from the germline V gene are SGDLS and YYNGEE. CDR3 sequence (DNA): TGTGCCAGCAGCGCAGGGGGACATTCGGACAATCAGCCCCAGCATTTT. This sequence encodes CASSAGGHSDNQPQHF. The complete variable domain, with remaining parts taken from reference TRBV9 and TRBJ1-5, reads DSGVTQTPKHLITATGQRVTLRCSPRSGDLSVYWYQQSLDQGLQFLIQYYNGEERAKGNILERFSAQQFPDLHSELNLSSLELGDSALYFCASSAGGHSDNQPQHFGDGTRLSIL.

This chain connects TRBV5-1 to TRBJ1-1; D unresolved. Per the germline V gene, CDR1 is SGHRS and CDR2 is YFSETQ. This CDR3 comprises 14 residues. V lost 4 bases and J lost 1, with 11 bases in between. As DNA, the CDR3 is TGCGCCAGCAGCCCAGACCCAGGGAACACTGAAGCTTTCTTT. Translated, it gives CASSPDPGNTEAFF.

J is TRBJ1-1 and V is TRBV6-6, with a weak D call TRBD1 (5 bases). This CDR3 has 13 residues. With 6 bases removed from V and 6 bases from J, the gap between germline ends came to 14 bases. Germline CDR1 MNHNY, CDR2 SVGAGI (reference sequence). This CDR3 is CASSPRAGAEAFF. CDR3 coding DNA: TGTGCCAGCAGCCCCAGGGCAGGTGCTGAAGCTTTCTTT.

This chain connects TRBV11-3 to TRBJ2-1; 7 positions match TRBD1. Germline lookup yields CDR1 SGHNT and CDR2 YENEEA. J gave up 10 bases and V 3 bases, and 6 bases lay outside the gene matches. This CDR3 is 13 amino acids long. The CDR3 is CASSFTGAGEQFF. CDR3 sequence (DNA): TGTGCCAGCAGCTTCACAGGGGCCGGGGAGCAGTTCTTC.

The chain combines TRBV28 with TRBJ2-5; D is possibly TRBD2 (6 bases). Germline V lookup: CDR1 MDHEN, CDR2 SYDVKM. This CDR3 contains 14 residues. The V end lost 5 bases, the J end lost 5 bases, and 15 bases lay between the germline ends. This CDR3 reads CASSLLGGWETQYF. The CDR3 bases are TGTGCCAGCAGTCTCCTGGGGGGTTGGGAGACCCAGTACTTC.

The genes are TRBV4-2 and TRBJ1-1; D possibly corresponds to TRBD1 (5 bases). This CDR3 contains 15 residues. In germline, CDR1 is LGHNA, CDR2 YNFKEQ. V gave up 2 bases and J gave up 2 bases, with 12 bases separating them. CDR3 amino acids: CASSQWGGTNTEAFF. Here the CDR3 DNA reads TGTGCCAGCAGCCAATGGGGGGGGACCAACACTGAAGCTTTCTTT.

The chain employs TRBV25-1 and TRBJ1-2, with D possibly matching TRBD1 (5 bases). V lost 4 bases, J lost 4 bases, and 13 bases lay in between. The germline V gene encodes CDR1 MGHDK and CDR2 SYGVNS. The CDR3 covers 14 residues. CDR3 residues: CASSAVGGGYGYTF. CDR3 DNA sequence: TGTGCCAGCAGTGCCGTTGGGGGGGGCTATGGCTACACCTTC.

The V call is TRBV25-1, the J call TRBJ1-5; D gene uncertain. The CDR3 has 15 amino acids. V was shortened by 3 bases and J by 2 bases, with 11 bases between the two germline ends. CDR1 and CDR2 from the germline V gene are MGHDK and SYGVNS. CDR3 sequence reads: CASSDVGGGNQPQHF. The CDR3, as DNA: TGTGCCAGCAGTGATGTGGGAGGAGGCAATCAGCCCCAGCATTTT. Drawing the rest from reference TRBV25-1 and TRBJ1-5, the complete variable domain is EADIYQTPRYLVIGTGKKITLECSQTMGHDKMYWYQQDPGMELHLIHYSYGVNSTEKGDLSSESTVSRIRTEHFPLTLESARPSHTSQYLCASSDVGGGNQPQHFGDGTRLSIL.

The CDR3 protein is CASSYSLQGAEKLFF. Written as DNA, the CDR3 is TGTGCCAGCAGTTACTCGCTACAGGGCGCAGAAAAACTGTTTTTT. The chain joins TRBV6-5 to TRBJ1-4; D possibly corresponds to TRBD1 (6 bases). CDR3 size: 15 residues. Per germline, CDR1 MNHEY and CDR2 SVGAGI. The germline V and J ends were trimmed by 0 bases and 8 bases, with 13 bases remaining between them.

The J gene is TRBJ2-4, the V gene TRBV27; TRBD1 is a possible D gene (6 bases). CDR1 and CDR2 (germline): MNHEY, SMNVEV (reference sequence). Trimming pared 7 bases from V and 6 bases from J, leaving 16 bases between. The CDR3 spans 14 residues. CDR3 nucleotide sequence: TGTGCCAGCAAATCCCAGGGGACGGGAAACATTCAGTACTTC. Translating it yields CASKSQGTGNIQYF.